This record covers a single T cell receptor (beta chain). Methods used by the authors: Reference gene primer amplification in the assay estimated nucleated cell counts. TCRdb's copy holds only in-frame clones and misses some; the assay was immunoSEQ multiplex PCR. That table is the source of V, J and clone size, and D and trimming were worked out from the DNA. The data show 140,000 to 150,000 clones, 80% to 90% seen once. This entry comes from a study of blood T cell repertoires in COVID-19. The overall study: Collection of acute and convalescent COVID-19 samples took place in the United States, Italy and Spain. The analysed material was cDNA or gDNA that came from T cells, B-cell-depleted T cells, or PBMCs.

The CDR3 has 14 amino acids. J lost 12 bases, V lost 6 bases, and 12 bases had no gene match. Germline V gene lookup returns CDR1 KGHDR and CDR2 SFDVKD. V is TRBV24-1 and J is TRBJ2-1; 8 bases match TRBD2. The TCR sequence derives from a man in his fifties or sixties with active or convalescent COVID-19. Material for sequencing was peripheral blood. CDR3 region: CATSPSGGLRGQFF. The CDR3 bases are TGTGCCACCAGTCCCAGCGGGGGTCTTAGAGGGCAGTTCTTC.